What follows are 23 T cell receptor beta chains derived from one specimen sequenced in a study of CD8+ T cells in alopecia areata (dated by TCRdb to 2017 to 2018). The receptor library was made with the immunoSEQ multiplex PCR assay. To provide template for TCR sequencing, every sample had RNA extracted and reverse transcribed into cDNA. What TCRdb holds here is the immuneACCESS table cut down to in-frame rearrangements. Part of the clones is not present; checked against another copy, under half of the missing clones reflect an unresolved V gene, and the others are unexplained. In all, the sample holds over 150,000 clones, and about 53% of those were seen once. The ten top clones hold 11% of the sample. The intended sense of this specimen's time point label: around 22 weeks on oral tofacitinib. The label giving this sample's treatment or condition can be read as: oral pan-JAK inhibitor, 5-10 mg twice daily.

Sequences were derived from CD8+ T cells sorted from blood, sampled at week 24, from a patient treated with tofacitinib. These receptors all come from a human donor with alopecia areata.

This chain joins TRBV13 and TRBJ2-7; 9 positions agree with TRBD1. Unmatched junction bases numbered 11, after V lost 5 bases and J lost 0 bases. CDR3 length equals 17 residues. Germline-derived CDR1 and CDR2 are PRHDT and FYEKMQ (reference sequence). The CDR3 loop is CASSLASGTGYSYEQYF. The CDR3 DNA sequence: TGTGCCAGCAGCCTAGCCTCCGGGACAGGGTACTCCTACGAGCAGTACTTC.

A few counts support this clone. The chain combines TRBV28 with TRBJ2-7; no definite D call. Trimming stripped 8 bases from V and 2 bases from J, with 4 bases between. Germline-derived CDR1 and CDR2 are MDHEN and SYDVKM. The CDR3 consists of 10 residues. DNA of the CDR3: TGTGCCAGCGGTCCCTACGAGCAGTACTTC. Amino acids: CASGPYEQYF.

The sample holds a few counts of this clone. The V call is TRBV29-1, the J call TRBJ2-7; 8 bases agree with TRBD1. From germline, CDR1 is SQVTM and CDR2 ANQGSEA. This CDR3 has 14 residues. The ends lost 4 bases at V and 4 bases at J; junction bases unmatched: 9. The CDR3 spells CSVGMRDRRYEQYF. The CDR3 region has the DNA TGCAGCGTTGGTATGAGGGACAGGAGATACGAGCAGTACTTC.

The CDR3 spells CSVRGSDTQYF. The CDR3 bases are TGCAGCGTACGGGGATCAGATACGCAGTATTTT. The chain uses TRBV29-1 and TRBJ2-3, with D perhaps TRBD2 (5 bases). Germline V gene lookup returns CDR1 SQVTM and CDR2 ANQGSEA. The V end lost 6 bases, the J end lost 4 bases, and 8 bases lay between the germline ends. The CDR3 covers 11 residues.

The gene calls are TRBV7-3 and TRBJ2-3; TRBD2 matches at 10 bases. Unmatched junction bases numbered 8, after V lost 5 bases and J lost 3 bases. The V gene's germline CDR1 is SGHTA and CDR2 FQGTGA. The CDR3 sequence is 16 residues long. As DNA, the CDR3 is TGTGCCAGCAGCCCCCGAGCTAGCGGGGGTACAGATACGCAGTATTTT. It translates to CASSPRASGGTDTQYF.

The gene calls are TRBV19 and TRBJ2-7; TRBD1 matches 9 bases. The V gene end was trimmed by 4 bases and the J gene end by 2 bases; junction bases not matched to a gene: 3. Germline loops: CDR1 LNHDA, CDR2 SQIVND (reference sequence). The CDR3 spans 14 residues. Here the CDR3 DNA reads TGTGCCAGTAGTAGGGGGACAGGGCCCTACGAGCAGTACTTC. It specifies CASSRGTGPYEQYF.

The sample holds one count of this clone. The chain joins TRBV4-3 to TRBJ2-7; D is ambiguous. From germline, CDR1 is LGHNA and CDR2 YSLEER. V lost 3 bases and J lost 4, with 16 bases in between. The CDR3 contains 15 residues. DNA for the CDR3: TGCGCCAGCAGCCAGGGCAGAAGTCTCCTTTACGAGCAGTACTTC. Its protein product is CASSQGRSLLYEQYF.

This chain connects TRBV27 to TRBJ2-7; no firm D call. The germline V gene has CDR1 MNHEY and CDR2 SMNVEV (reference sequence). The V gene lost 6 bases and the J gene lost 1 base, with 19 bases spanning the gap. CDR3 length: 16 residues. CDR3 nucleotides: TGTGCCAGCAGGGAAAACTGGTCGGGCGATTCCTACGAGCAGTACTTC. It yields the protein CASRENWSGDSYEQYF.

This clone turned up a few times. The J gene is TRBJ2-2, the V gene TRBV4-3; possibly TRBD1 for D (6 bases). The CDR3 sequence is 15 residues long. In germline, CDR1 is LGHNA, CDR2 YSLEER. Trimming took 1 base from V and 5 from J, leaving 11 bases between them. The CDR3: CASSQGTEYTGELFF. Here the CDR3 DNA reads TGCGCCAGCAGCCAAGGGACAGAATATACCGGGGAGCTGTTTTTT.

The J gene is TRBJ1-1, the V gene TRBV5-6; D possibly corresponds to TRBD1 (6 bases). The germline V and J ends were trimmed by 4 bases and 2 bases, with 12 bases remaining between them. The germline V gene encodes CDR1 SGHDT and CDR2 YYEEEE. This CDR3 contains 14 residues. CDR3 loop: CASSPRGVNTEAFF. CDR3 coding DNA: TGTGCCAGCAGCCCGAGGGGGGTCAACACTGAAGCTTTCTTT.

The CDR3 loop is CSVDWGGGYTF. The CDR3 nucleotides are TGCAGCGTTGATTGGGGCGGTGGCTACACCTTC. The chain couples TRBV29-1 to TRBJ1-2, with D possibly matching TRBD1 (5 bases). The CDR3 spans 11 residues. The V end was cut by 3 bases, the J end by 7 bases, with 9 bases between. Germline CDR1 SQVTM, CDR2 ANQGSEA.

V and J are TRBV5-1 and TRBJ2-1; TRBD1 aligns across 7 bases. Germline lookup yields CDR1 SGHRS and CDR2 YFSETQ. V gave up 0 bases and J gave up 4 bases; unmatched junction bases: 7. The CDR3 has 16 amino acids. CDR3 sequence (DNA): TGCGCCAGCAGCTTGGCTCGGGACAGTCCATACAATGAGCAGTTCTTC. Protein: CASSLARDSPYNEQFF.

The chain joins TRBV30 to TRBJ1-1; no reliable D call. The CDR3 runs 11 residues. V was shortened by 4 bases and J by 2 bases, with 5 bases between the two germline ends. The germline gives CDR1 GTSNPN, CDR2 SVGIG (reference sequence). CDR3 sequence: CAWTHNTEAFF. The DNA of the CDR3 is TGTGCCTGGACCCACAACACTGAAGCTTTCTTT.

Points on this clone: Distinct nucleotide sequences in the sample also encode this CDR3. V is TRBV4-3 and J is TRBJ2-7; 9 bases are a match to TRBD1. This CDR3 comprises 13 residues. The trim removed 3 bases at V and 5 bases at J, leaving 2 bases unmatched. Germline values: CDR1 LGHNA, CDR2 YSLEER. CDR3 protein: CASSQGTGNEQYF. CDR3 sequence (DNA): TGCGCCAGCAGCCAGGGGACAGGGAACGAGCAGTACTTC.

This clone was detected only a few times. The rearrangement uses TRBV29-1 and TRBJ1-2; no definite D call. The germline gives CDR1 SQVTM, CDR2 ANQGSEA. The CDR3 spans 12 residues. Trimming took 1 base from V and 6 from J, leaving 9 bases between them. The CDR3 nucleotides read TGCAGCGTTGAAGCGGGGTTACATGGCTACACCTTC. Translating it yields CSVEAGLHGYTF. The full variable domain, with the rest looked up from reference TRBV29-1 and TRBJ1-2, is SAVISQKPSRDICQRGTSLTIQCQVDSQVTMMFWYRQQPGQSLTLIATANQGSEATYESGFVIDKFPISRPNLTFSTLTVSNMSPEDSSIYLCSVEAGLHGYTFGSGTRLTVV.

A few counts support this clone. The rearrangement joins TRBV5-1 to TRBJ2-3; TRBD2 agrees at 7 bases. Germline CDR1 SGHRS, CDR2 YFSETQ. The ends lost 4 bases at V and 3 bases at J; junction bases unmatched: 14. The CDR3 consists of 17 residues. Written as DNA, the CDR3 is TGCGCCAGCAGCCTGAGTCCGGGACTATCGGCGACAGATACGCAGTATTTT. It yields the protein CASSLSPGLSATDTQYF.

This chain's CDR3 is CASSEGEGVQPQHF. In DNA, the CDR3 is TGTGCCAGCAGTGAAGGTGAGGGAGTTCAGCCCCAGCATTTT. The rearrangement uses TRBV25-1 and TRBJ1-5; the D is unclear. This CDR3 comprises 14 residues. With 2 bases removed from V and 6 bases from J, the gap between germline ends came to 11 bases. The germline V gene encodes CDR1 MGHDK and CDR2 SYGVNS. The whole variable domain, remainder taken from reference TRBV25-1 and TRBJ1-5, is EADIYQTPRYLVIGTGKKITLECSQTMGHDKMYWYQQDPGMELHLIHYSYGVNSTEKGDLSSESTVSRIRTEHFPLTLESARPSHTSQYLCASSEGEGVQPQHFGDGTRLSIL.

This rearrangement joins TRBV27 to TRBJ1-1; 7 nucleotides match TRBD1. Germline V gene sequence: CDR1 MNHEY, CDR2 SMNVEV (reference sequence). This CDR3 has 11 amino acids. V shed 5 bases, J shed 8 bases, and the junction held 2 bases outside the gene matches. The CDR3 bases are TGTGCCAGCAGTGGGACAGCAGAAGCTTTCTTT. It translates to CASSGTAEAFF.

The genes are TRBV6-6 and TRBJ2-3; 10 nucleotides align to TRBD2. CDR3 size: 15 residues. The ends lost 5 bases at V and 1 base at J; junction bases unmatched: 3. Germline V CDR1 and CDR2: MNHNY, SVGAGI (reference sequence). CDR3: CASSRTSGGTDTQYF. In DNA, the CDR3 is TGTGCCAGCAGTCGTACTAGCGGGGGCACAGATACGCAGTATTTT.

This clone was seen a single time. The chain uses TRBV29-1 and TRBJ1-4; perhaps TRBD1 as D (5 bases). Germline V gene data show CDR1 as SQVTM and CDR2 as ANQGSEA. V lost 4 bases, J lost 5 bases, and 11 bases lay in between. CDR3 size: 13 residues. This chain's CDR3 is CSVVVGRNEKLFF. The CDR3 coding sequence is TGCAGCGTTGTGGTGGGGCGCAATGAAAAACTGTTTTTT. Full variable domain (remainder filled in from reference TRBV29-1 and TRBJ1-4): SAVISQKPSRDICQRGTSLTIQCQVDSQVTMMFWYRQQPGQSLTLIATANQGSEATYESGFVIDKFPISRPNLTFSTLTVSNMSPEDSSIYLCSVVVGRNEKLFFGSGTQLSVL.

The chain couples TRBV19 to TRBJ1-2; D ambiguous. Germline values: CDR1 LNHDA, CDR2 SQIVND (reference sequence). V was shortened by 3 bases and J by 2 bases, with 10 bases between the two germline ends. This CDR3 has 14 residues. The CDR3 is CASSIDSGNYGYTF. Here the CDR3 DNA reads TGTGCCAGTAGTATCGACTCGGGGAACTATGGCTACACCTTC.

The sample holds a few counts of this clone. J is TRBJ1-1 and V is TRBV19, with 7 bases fitting TRBD1. Unmatched junction bases numbered 8, after V lost 0 bases and J lost 4 bases. The CDR3 has 16 amino acids. Germline CDR1 reads LNHDA; CDR2 reads SQIVND (reference sequence). CDR3 bases: TGTGCCAGTAGTATAGATCCGACAGGGTTGGGCACTGAAGCTTTCTTT. Protein: CASSIDPTGLGTEAFF.

This chain uses TRBV29-1 with TRBJ1-2; TRBD1 is a possible D gene (6 bases). This CDR3 is built from 15 residues. Trimming removed 0 bases from V and 10 bases from J, with 21 bases in between. Germline-derived CDR1 and CDR2 are SQVTM and ANQGSEA. The CDR3 sequence is CSVEDWGTKVNAYTF. DNA of the CDR3: TGCAGCGTTGAAGATTGGGGGACAAAGGTTAACGCCTACACCTTC.